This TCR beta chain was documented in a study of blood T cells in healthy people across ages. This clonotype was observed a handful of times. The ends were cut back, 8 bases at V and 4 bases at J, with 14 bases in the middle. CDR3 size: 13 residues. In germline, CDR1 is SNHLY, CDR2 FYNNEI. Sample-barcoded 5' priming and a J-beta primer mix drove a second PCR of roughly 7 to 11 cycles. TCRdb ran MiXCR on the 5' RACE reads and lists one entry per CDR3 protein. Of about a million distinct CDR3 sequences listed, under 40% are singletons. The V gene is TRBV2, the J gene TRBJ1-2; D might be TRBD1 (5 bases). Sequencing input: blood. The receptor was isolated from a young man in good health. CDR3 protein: CASQTGKVYGYTF. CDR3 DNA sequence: TGTGCCAGCCAAACAGGCAAAGTCTATGGCTACACCTTC.